Given below is one T cell receptor beta chain in context. What it binds is not known. The sample comes from a study of cytomegalovirus exposure and HLA in healthy donors. General observations from the study: As confirmed in vitro, three CMV-associated chains were specific for CMV antigens.

Some clones are missing from TCRdb's copy, which holds only in-frame ones; the method was immunoSEQ multiplex PCR. The sample lists about 74,000 clones; 94% were seen once. Separation from the roughly 700-subject first cohort characterized the approximately 130-subject validation cohort, to which the donors belonged. The TCR sequence derives from a man aged 18 to 30 in good health and CMV-seropositive. Sequencing was performed on PBMCs.

The chain's CDR3 is CASSSDRAETEAFF. The CDR3 bases are TGTGCCAGCAGTTCGGACAGGGCGGAAACTGAAGCTTTCTTT. This chain uses TRBV11-3 with TRBJ1-1; 8 bases line up with TRBD1. The junction had 8 bases not matched to a gene; V was cut back by 6 bases and J by 5 bases. Looked up from germline, CDR1 is SGHNT and CDR2 is YENEEA. The CDR3 extends over 14 amino acids.